This T cell receptor beta chain originates from a study of T cell responses to AZD1222 COVID-19 vaccine. Only in-frame clones appear in the TCRdb table, and some are missing; sequencing was by immunoSEQ multiplex PCR. This repertoire shows over 75,000 clones, roughly 85% found once; its top ten account for approximately 10%. Investigators merged groups given second doses at roughly 4 or roughly 12 weeks. Study outcomes and limitations: Repertoire sampling was restricted to post-peak T cell response timepoints.

Germline assignment: CDR1 SQVTM and CDR2 ANQGSEA. The V and J ends lost 6 bases and 3 bases respectively, with 9 bases between them. This CDR3 is built from 11 residues. Turning to this clone: What it binds is unknown.

The sample was peripheral blood, taken 28 days after the second AZD1222 dose. The TCR sequence derives from an adult who received the AZD1222 COVID-19 vaccine. The J gene is TRBJ2-7, the V gene TRBV29-1; D unclear. The DNA for the CDR3 is TGCAGCGTCCGAATCCTCTACGAGCAGTACTTC. Amino acids: CSVRILYEQYF.